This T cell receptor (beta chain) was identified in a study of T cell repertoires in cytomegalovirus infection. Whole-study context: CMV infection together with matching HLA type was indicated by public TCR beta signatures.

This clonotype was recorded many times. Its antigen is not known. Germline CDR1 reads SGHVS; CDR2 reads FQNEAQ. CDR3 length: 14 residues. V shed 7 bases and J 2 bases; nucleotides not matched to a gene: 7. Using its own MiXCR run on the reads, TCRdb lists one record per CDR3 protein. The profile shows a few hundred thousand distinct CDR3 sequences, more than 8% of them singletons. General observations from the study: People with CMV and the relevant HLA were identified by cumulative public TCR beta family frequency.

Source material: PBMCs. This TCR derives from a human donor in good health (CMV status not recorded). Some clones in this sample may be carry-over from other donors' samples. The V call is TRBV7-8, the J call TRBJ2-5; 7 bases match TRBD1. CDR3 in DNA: TGTGCCAGCACCGAATACAGGGGACAAGAGACCCAGTACTTC. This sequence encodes CASTEYRGQETQYF.